The clone carrying this T cell receptor beta chain was seen a few times. Antigen: not known. This sample was included in a study of blood T cells in healthy people across ages. The study, taken as a whole, reports: Long-lived donors carried more naive CD4+ cells and greater diversity than aged donors.

Next came a second PCR, run for about 7 to 12 cycles, which used a sample-barcoded 5' primer along with a J-beta primer mix. TCRdb re-called the 5' RACE reads with MiXCR, one entry per CDR3 protein. Among about 680,000 distinct CDR3 sequences listed, 49% were seen once. The CDR3 is 17 residues long. CDR1 is MGHRA and CDR2 is YSYEKL in the germline V gene. V gave up 0 bases and J gave up 5 bases, with 19 bases separating them. The chain joins TRBV4-1 to TRBJ1-2, with D uncertain. The specimen sequenced was blood. This sequence was found in a woman aged 60-75 years in good health. The DNA of the CDR3 is TGCGCCAGCAGCCAAGAAATCGGCGGGAGGGCGCGGTATGGCTACACCTTC. Protein: CASSQEIGGRARYGYTF.